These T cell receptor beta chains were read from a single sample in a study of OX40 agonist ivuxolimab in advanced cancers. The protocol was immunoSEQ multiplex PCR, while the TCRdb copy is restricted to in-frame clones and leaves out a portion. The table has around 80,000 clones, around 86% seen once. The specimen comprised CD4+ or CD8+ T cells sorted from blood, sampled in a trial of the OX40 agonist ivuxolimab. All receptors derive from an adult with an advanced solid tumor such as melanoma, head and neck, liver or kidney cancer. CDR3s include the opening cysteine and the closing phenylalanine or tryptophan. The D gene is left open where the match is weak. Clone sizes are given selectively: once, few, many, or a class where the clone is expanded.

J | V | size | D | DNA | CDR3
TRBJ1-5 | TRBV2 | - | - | TGTGCCAGCAGTAGGGGACCCAATAGCAATCAGCCCCAGCATTTT | CASSRGPNSNQPQHF
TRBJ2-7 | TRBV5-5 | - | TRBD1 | TGTGCCAGCAGCTTGTTTCGGGACAGGCCAGTCTACGAGCAGTACTTC | CASSLFRDRPVYEQYF
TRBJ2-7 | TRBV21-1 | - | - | TGTGCCAGCAGCAAAGAGGGTCACCAGTACTTC | CASSKEGHQYF
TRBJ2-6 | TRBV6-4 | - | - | TGTGCCAGCAGTGCTCCCGCTGGGGCCAACGTCCTGACTTTC | CASSAPAGANVLTF
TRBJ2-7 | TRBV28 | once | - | TGTGCCAGCAGTACCCACAGCACCTACGAGCAGTACTTC | CASSTHSTYEQYF
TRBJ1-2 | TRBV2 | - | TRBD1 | TGTACCGGAAAGACAGGGATCAACTATGGCTACACCTTC | CTGKTGINYGYTF
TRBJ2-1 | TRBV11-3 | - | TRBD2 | TGTGCCAGCAGCTTAGAAGGACTAGCGGGGGACGACAATGAGCAGTTCTTC | CASSLEGLAGDDNEQFF
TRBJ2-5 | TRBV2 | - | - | TGTGCCAGCGACCTCCGGGAGACCCAGTACTTC | CASDLRETQYF
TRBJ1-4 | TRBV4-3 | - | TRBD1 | TGCGCCAGCAGCCAAGAGGGGTCAGGGGGGACTGCAAATGAAAAACTGTTTTTT | CASSQEGSGGTANEKLFF
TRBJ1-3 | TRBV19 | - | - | TGTGCCAGTAGTCTCGTCTTTGGGCGAAGCTCTGGAAACACCATATATTTT | CASSLVFGRSSGNTIYF
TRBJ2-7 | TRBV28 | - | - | TGTGCCAGCAGTTTTGAGGGGACGGGCGAGCAGTACTTC | CASSFEGTGEQYF
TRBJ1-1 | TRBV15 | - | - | TGTGCCACTCGACTGGACACTGAAGCTTTCTTT | CATRLDTEAFF
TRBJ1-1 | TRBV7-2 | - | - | TGTGCCAGCAGCCTAGAGGGGGGGTTGAACACTGAAGCTTTCTTT | CASSLEGGLNTEAFF
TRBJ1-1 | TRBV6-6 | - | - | TGTGCCAGCAAGGTGGACACTGAAGCTTTCTTT | CASKVDTEAFF
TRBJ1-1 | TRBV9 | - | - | TGTGCCAGCAGCGGACAGGTGACGAACACTGAAGCTTTCTTT | CASSGQVTNTEAFF
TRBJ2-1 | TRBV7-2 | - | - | TGTGCCAGCAGCTTGCTCAGGCCCTACAATGAGCAGTTCTTC | CASSLLRPYNEQFF
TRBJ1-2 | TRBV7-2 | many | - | TGTGCCAGCAGCCCGCAGGGCTATGGCTACACCTTC | CASSPQGYGYTF
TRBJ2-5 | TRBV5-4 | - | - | TGTGCCAGCAGCTTGGTGGGGTCCAAAGGCGGGGCCCAGTACTTC | CASSLVGSKGGAQYF
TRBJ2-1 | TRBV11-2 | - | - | TGTGCCAGCAGCTTGGGTACCAATGAGCAGTTCTTC | CASSLGTNEQFF
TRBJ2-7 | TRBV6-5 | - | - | TGTGCCAGCAGTTACTCTGTCCAGACCGGCTACGAGCAGTACTTC | CASSYSVQTGYEQYF
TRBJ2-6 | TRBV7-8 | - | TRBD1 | TGTGCCAGCAGCCGCCGGGACAGGGGGACCAACGTCCTGACTTTC | CASSRRDRGTNVLTF
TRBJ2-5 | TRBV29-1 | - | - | TGCGGCGTTAACCGGGCCCATGGAGAGACCCAGTACTTC | CGVNRAHGETQYF
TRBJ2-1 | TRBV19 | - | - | TGTGCCAGTAGTATCGGCCAGCCAAGCTCCTACAATGAGCAGTTCTTC | CASSIGQPSSYNEQFF
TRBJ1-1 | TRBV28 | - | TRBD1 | TGTGCCAGCAGTTTACCCATAGCCGGGACAGGGGGCCCGGAAGCTTTCTTT | CASSLPIAGTGGPEAFF
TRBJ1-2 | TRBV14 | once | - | TGTGCCAGCAGCCCAGTAGACCGACCCAACTATGGCTACACCTTC | CASSPVDRPNYGYTF
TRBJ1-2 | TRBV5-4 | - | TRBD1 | TGTGCCCTACCCGGACAGGCGGGGGATGGCTACACCTTC | CALPGQAGDGYTF
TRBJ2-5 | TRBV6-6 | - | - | TGTGCCGGAAGCCAGGGGGGGCAAGAGACCCAGTACTTC | CAGSQGGQETQYF
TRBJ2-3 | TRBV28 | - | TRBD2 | TGTGCCAGCAAAAGCGGGGGGGCCGGCACAGATACGCAGTATTTT | CASKSGGAGTDTQYF
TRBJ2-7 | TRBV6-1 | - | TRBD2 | TGTGCCAGCAGTTCCACTAGCGGGGGGTACTACGAGCAGTACTTC | CASSSTSGGYYEQYF
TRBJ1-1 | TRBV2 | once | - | TGTGCCAGCAGTGAAGAGGCCTGGGACGCTGAAGCTTTCTTT | CASSEEAWDAEAFF
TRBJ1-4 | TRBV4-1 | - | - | TGCGCCAGCAGCCAAGATTCGGGCCGCTTAAATGAAAAACTGTTTTTT | CASSQDSGRLNEKLFF